The next 9 T cell receptor beta chains were all read from a single sample in a study of blood T cell repertoires in COVID-19. Assay used: immunoSEQ multiplex PCR; TCRdb lists only in-frame clones, some missing. Seen here are 25,000 to 35,000 clones, nearly 90% observed once, and the top ten hold roughly 28%. The specimen sequenced was peripheral blood. Every receptor here comes from a man aged 80 or over with acute or convalescent COVID-19.

The V and J genes are TRBV6-5 and TRBJ1-4; D may be TRBD1 (6 bases). V lost 6 bases and J lost 7, with 12 bases in between. The CDR3 spans 13 residues. CDR1 and CDR2 (germline): MNHEY, SVGAGI. For the CDR3, the DNA is TGTGCCAGCAGGGGAGGGGGGTCTGAAAAACTGTTTTTT. It specifies CASRGGGSEKLFF.

The table lists this clone with a count of one. This sequence joins TRBV5-1 and TRBJ2-5, with unresolved D. Trimming removed 4 bases from V and 2 bases from J, with 12 bases in between. Germline V gene sequence: CDR1 SGHRS, CDR2 YFSETQ. The CDR3 runs to 14 residues. CDR3 sequence reads: CASSRFDIQETQYF. The CDR3 DNA is TGCGCCAGCAGCCGATTCGACATACAAGAGACCCAGTACTTC.

The chain recombines TRBV6-6 with TRBJ1-5; 7 positions match TRBD1. Trimming took 5 bases from V and 6 from J; bases not matched to a gene: 7. This CDR3 comprises 14 residues. The germline V gene encodes CDR1 MNHNY and CDR2 SVGAGI (reference sequence). The CDR3 is CASSPSGGPQPQHF. The CDR3 nucleotides read TGTGCCAGCAGTCCGTCAGGGGGGCCTCAGCCCCAGCATTTT.

The gene calls are TRBV28 and TRBJ1-5; D is uncertain. V was cut by 2 bases and J by 2 bases, with 10 bases left in between. This CDR3 region has 15 residues. In germline, CDR1 is MDHEN, CDR2 SYDVKM. The CDR3 region is CASSLVLAGNQPQHF. The DNA of the CDR3 is TGTGCCAGCAGTTTAGTGTTGGCAGGCAATCAGCCCCAGCATTTT.

CDR3 DNA sequence: TGTGCCTGGAGTCCCGGACTTCCCAATGAGCAGTTCTTC. This translates into CAWSPGLPNEQFF. The chain links TRBV30 to TRBJ2-1, with a weak D call TRBD2 (5 bases). V was cut by 2 bases and J by 6 bases, with 11 bases left in between. This CDR3 comprises 13 residues. Germline V gene data show CDR1 as GTSNPN and CDR2 as SVGIG (reference sequence).

The CDR3: CASSSGQGYGYTF. DNA for the CDR3: TGTGCCAGCAGCTCCGGACAGGGTTATGGCTACACCTTC. This chain joins TRBV12-3 or TRBV12-4 and TRBJ1-2, with 8 positions matching TRBD1. The CDR3 is 13 amino acids. Trimming at V came to 6 bases and at J to 5 bases, leaving 5 bases not matched to a gene.

The chain links TRBV25-1 to TRBJ1-1, with D tentatively TRBD1 (5 bases). The CDR3 has 14 amino acids. CDR1 is MGHDK and CDR2 is SYGVNS in the germline V gene. V was cut by 1 base and J by 11 bases, with 17 bases left in between. CDR3 nucleotide sequence: TGTGCCAGCAGTGAATCCAACAGGCGACATGAGGCTTTCTTT. Translation gives CASSESNRRHEAFF.

The chain carries TRBV5-1 and TRBJ1-4; no clear D gene. Germline V gene lookup returns CDR1 SGHRS and CDR2 YFSETQ. The ends were cut back, 4 bases at V and 6 bases at J, with 16 bases in the middle. The CDR3 sequence is 15 residues long. The chain's CDR3 is CASSPFGSGDEKLFF. DNA of the CDR3: TGCGCCAGCAGCCCCTTCGGCTCAGGCGATGAAAAACTGTTTTTT.

The V gene is TRBV30, the J gene TRBJ2-3; possible D gene TRBD2, 6 bases. The CDR3 sequence is 14 residues long. Trimming removed 2 bases from V and 6 bases from J, with 15 bases in between. Germline lookup yields CDR1 GTSNPN and CDR2 SVGIG (reference sequence). CDR3: CAWSIGGDADTQYF. In DNA, the CDR3 is TGTGCCTGGAGTATTGGAGGGGACGCCGATACGCAGTATTTT.